This T cell receptor (beta chain) appears in the sequencing data of a study of beta chain features in type 1 diabetes. Broader study findings: Sampled from patients, naive, central memory and Treg TCRB repertoires appeared more similar than those sampled from healthy donors. Within each of all four CD4+ subsets, Type 1 diabetes patients had TCRB CDR3s that were moderately but significantly shorter.

As regards this clone: Its antigen is undetermined.

With V trimmed by 4 bases and J by 6 bases, 7 bases remained unmatched. This CDR3 is built from 15 residues. The germline V gene encodes CDR1 SGHVS and CDR2 FQNEAQ. Expressed TCRB transcripts were sequenced, since all the RNA that had been isolated was reverse transcribed. Sequencing used immunoSEQ multiplex PCR; TCRdb keeps in-frame clones, though not all of them. The data contain about 290,000 clones, about 8.5% of them seen just once; the ten biggest clones take up 1%. The specimen was central memory CD4+ T cells from blood. The rearrangement uses TRBV7-8 and TRBJ2-2, with 8 bases aligning to TRBD1. The receptor was isolated from a woman aged 18-29 years in good health. CDR3 in DNA: TGTGCCAGCAGCTCCACCGGGACAGGAGCCGGGGAGCTGTTTTTT. Translated, it gives CASSSTGTGAGELFF.